This TCR beta chain comes out of a study of T-cell reconstitution after alpha-beta-depleted transplantation in children. General study points: Day-60 TCRbeta diversity that was high in some patients was derived from surviving recipient T cells and thymic progenitors. Reported findings indicate that, about two months after transplant, alpha-beta T cells came from several hundred expanded clones, which were derived from non-depleted graft cells.

As to this clonotype: Its specificity is not known.

With 4 bases removed from V and 4 bases from J, the gap between germline ends came to 6 bases. The CDR3 contains 11 residues. Germline-derived CDR1 and CDR2 are SGHTS and YDEGEE. Unique molecular identifiers were incorporated during preparation of the TCRbeta library. TCRdb reanalysed the PCR reads using MiXCR and keeps one entry per CDR3 protein. The table records under 50,000 distinct CDR3 sequences, under 60% of them present only once. This TCR was sampled from a boy younger than two with SCID, due to receive a stem cell transplant. The J gene is TRBJ2-7, the V gene TRBV5-8; D remains unclear. The sequences come from peripheral blood, collected before TCRalphabeta/CD19-depleted stem cell transplant. Here the CDR3 reads CASSTLYEQYF. CDR3 nucleotides: TGTGCCAGCAGCACTCTATACGAGCAGTACTTC.